A selection of T cell receptor beta chains follows, all from one sample in a study of blood T cell repertoires in COVID-19. Using immunoSEQ multiplex PCR, the repertoire was profiled, and TCRdb retains in-frame clones only, with some absent. The sample lists about 230,000 clones, roughly nine tenths occurring once. Sequencing was done on a sample of peripheral blood. These receptors were collected from a young woman who had recovered from COVID-19. The CDR3 runs from the conserved cysteine through the conserved F or W. Fields, in order: clone size, J gene, V gene, D gene, CDR3 DNA, CDR3 protein. A D gene is named only where the DNA matches it firmly. Rows may omit the clone size; those that give it use once, few, many or a size class.

. TRBJ2-1 TRBV29-1 TRBD2 TGCAGCGTTACCGGGACTAGCGGGAGTAATGAGCAGTTCTTC CSVTGTSGSNEQFF
. TRBJ2-7 TRBV27 TRBD2 TGTGCCAGCAGTTCCCAATTTAGCGGGGGTTACTCCTACGAGCAGTACTTC CASSSQFSGGYSYEQYF
. TRBJ1-1 TRBV21-1 . TGTGCCAGCAGCGCGGCGAGAAACCCGAACACTGAAGCTTTCTTT CASSAARNPNTEAFF
. TRBJ2-2 TRBV5-6 . TGTGCCAGCAGTGTCGCTTTGGTTGGCCCCGGGGAGCTGTTTTTT CASSVALVGPGELFF
. TRBJ2-1 TRBV6-5 . TGTGCCAGCAGTTACTCGACGGGGAGCTCCTACAATGAGCAGTTCTTC CASSYSTGSSYNEQFF
. TRBJ1-1 TRBV19 . TGTGCCAGTAGTGTCAGGATGAACACTGAAGCTTTCTTT CASSVRMNTEAFF
. TRBJ2-1 TRBV11-2 . TGTGCCAGCACCCCGGAGAATGAGCAGTTCTTC CASTPENEQFF
. TRBJ1-2 TRBV15 TRBD1 TGTGCCACCAGCGACGGGGACAGGTCTATCTATGGCTACACCTTC CATSDGDRSIYGYTF
. TRBJ1-2 TRBV10-2 . TGCGCCAGCAGTGAGTCGGGGCTTGTGACAGTCGGCGGCTACACCTTC CASSESGLVTVGGYTF
. TRBJ2-6 TRBV4-1 . TGCGCCAGCAGCCCGCTAACAGAATCTGCTGGGGCCAACGTCCTGACTTTC CASSPLTESAGANVLTF
. TRBJ2-3 TRBV4-2 . TGTGCCAGCAGCCAACGTAGCGCGGACACAGATACGCAGTATTTT CASSQRSADTDTQYF
. TRBJ2-7 TRBV15 . TGTGCCACCTCACAGGACTACGAGCAGTACTTC CATSQDYEQYF
. TRBJ1-5 TRBV6-6 . TGTGCCAGCAGTTTACAGGGTCGAATGGGCAATCAGCCCCAGCATTTT CASSLQGRMGNQPQHF
once TRBJ2-4 TRBV5-1 TRBD1 TGCGCCAGCAGTCCCGGGACAGGGACCTTACTAGCCAAAAACATTCAGTACTTC CASSPGTGTLLAKNIQYF
once TRBJ2-3 TRBV19 TRBD2 TGTGCCAGTAGACCGACTAGCGGGAGGGGGGATACGCAGTATTTT CASRPTSGRGDTQYF
. TRBJ1-1 TRBV18 TRBD1 TGTGCCAGCTCACTAAGCGGACAGGGGGCGAGCACTGAAGCTTTCTTT CASSLSGQGASTEAFF
. TRBJ2-7 TRBV18 TRBD1 TGTGCCAGCTCACCGGAAACAGGGGCCGCACGCTACGAGCAGTACTTC CASSPETGAARYEQYF
. TRBJ2-1 TRBV7-3 TRBD2 TGTGCCAGCAGCTTAATGGGGCAGGGAGGGTTCTACAATGAGCAGTTCTTC CASSLMGQGGFYNEQFF
. TRBJ1-3 TRBV19 . TGTGCCAGTATCGGGACACACTCTGGAAACACCATATATTTT CASIGTHSGNTIYF
. TRBJ2-3 TRBV12-3/TRBV12-4 . TGTGCCAGCAGTTTACTAACCGGAGATACGCAGTATTTT CASSLLTGDTQYF
. TRBJ2-2 TRBV3-1/TRBV3-2 . TGTGCCAGCAGCCAAGATATGGGGCCTCTCACTACCGGGGAGCTGTTTTTT CASSQDMGPLTTGELFF
once TRBJ1-3 TRBV27 . TGTGCCAGCAGTTTATCAGGAGGCTCTGGAAACACCATATATTTT CASSLSGGSGNTIYF
. TRBJ1-2 TRBV12-3/TRBV12-4 . TGTGCCAGCAGCTCAAACAGCTATGGCTACACCTTC CASSSNSYGYTF
. TRBJ1-1 TRBV5-6 . TGTGCCAGCAGCTTGGCCAGGGTAGAAGCTTTCTTT CASSLARVEAFF
. TRBJ1-5 TRBV11-2 TRBD1 TGTGCCAGGCTGGGACAGGGTAACCAGCCCCAGCATTTT CARLGQGNQPQHF
once TRBJ2-3 TRBV2 . TGTGCCAGCAGAGGACAGTCGGGCACAGATACGCAGTATTTT CASRGQSGTDTQYF
. TRBJ2-3 TRBV11-3 . TGTGCCAGCAGCACCAGGGACACAGCGGCGCAGTATTTT CASSTRDTAAQYF
. TRBJ2-7 TRBV6-5 TRBD2 TGTGCCAGCAGTTACGGACTAGCGGGATTGGGCGAGCAGTACTTC CASSYGLAGLGEQYF
. TRBJ1-6 TRBV7-2 TRBD1 TGTGCCAGCAGCCTAGCTCAGACAGGGGGAAAATCACCCCTCCACTTT CASSLAQTGGKSPLHF
. TRBJ2-2 TRBV27 . TGTGCCAGCAGTTTTGGCGGAAACACCGGGGAGCTGTTTTTT CASSFGGNTGELFF
. TRBJ2-3 TRBV30 . TGTGCCTGGAACCCCGGGACATCACACACAGATACGCAGTATTTT CAWNPGTSHTDTQYF
. TRBJ2-1 TRBV7-3 TRBD1 TGTGCCAGCAGCTTTGGGACAGGGGCCTACAATGAGCAGTTCTTC CASSFGTGAYNEQFF
. TRBJ2-7 TRBV19 TRBD1 TGTGCCAGTAGTTCCGCCGGGACAGGGGTCTACGAGCAGTACTTC CASSSAGTGVYEQYF
. TRBJ2-7 TRBV27 . TGTGCCAGCAGTTCCCCTCCTAGTAACGAGCAGTACTTC CASSSPPSNEQYF
. TRBJ1-6 TRBV6-5 . TGTGCCAGCAGGAGGAGGGGTAATTCACCCCTCCACTTT CASRRRGNSPLHF
. TRBJ2-5 TRBV11-2 . TGTGCCAGCAGCCCACCCAGCGGCGTACCATGGGAGACCCAGTACTTC CASSPPSGVPWETQYF
. TRBJ1-1 TRBV29-1 . TGCAGCGTTGAAGATAAGGCGGGGGATCCTGAAGCTTTCTTT CSVEDKAGDPEAFF
. TRBJ1-5 TRBV7-9 TRBD1 TGTGCCAGCAGCCAGGGACAGGCCCCCTCTCAGCCCCAGCATTTT CASSQGQAPSQPQHF
. TRBJ2-7 TRBV14 TRBD2 TGTGCCAGCAGCAAACTAGCGGACCCATACGAGCAGTACTTC CASSKLADPYEQYF
. TRBJ2-2 TRBV14 . TGTGCCAGCAGTTCAATGTCCACCGGGGAGCTGTTTTTT CASSSMSTGELFF
. TRBJ2-3 TRBV4-3 TRBD2 TGCGCCAGCAGCCAAGATCCCCTGGGAGCGGGAGACCGAGCGCAGTATTTT CASSQDPLGAGDRAQYF
. TRBJ1-1 TRBV19 . TGTGCCAGTAGTACGGTTCTCACTGAAGCTTTCTTT CASSTVLTEAFF
. TRBJ1-1 TRBV12-3/TRBV12-4 TRBD1 TGTGCCAGCAGCTGGACAGGGGGCACTGAAGCTTTCTTT CASSWTGGTEAFF
once TRBJ1-1 TRBV25-1 . TGTGCCAGCAGTGAATATAACAGGAACACTGAAGCTTTCTTT CASSEYNRNTEAFF
. TRBJ1-1 TRBV7-6 TRBD1 TGTGCCACAGAGCTTAGGAGGGGGCGGCCTGAAGCTTTCTTT CATELRRGRPEAFF
. TRBJ2-5 TRBV29-1 TRBD1 TGCAGTGGACTTGAGGGGGACAGACAAGAGACCCAGTACTTC CSGLEGDRQETQYF
. TRBJ1-2 TRBV9 . TGTGCCAGCAGCGCGGGGGTCGGATATGGCTACACCTTC CASSAGVGYGYTF
once TRBJ1-1 TRBV28 . TGTGCCAGCAGGACAGCGAACACTGAAGCTTTCTTT CASRTANTEAFF
. TRBJ1-1 TRBV6-2/TRBV6-3 . TGTGCCAGCAGTTACTCGGCGGCACCCGTCAAAGCTTTCTTT CASSYSAAPVKAFF
. TRBJ1-1 TRBV7-9 . TGTGCCAGCAGCTTGGGGACTGTCGGCACTGAAGCTTTCTTT CASSLGTVGTEAFF
. TRBJ2-1 TRBV4-3 TRBD2 TGCGCCAGCAGCTCCTGGGAGACTAGCGGGATACTGAATGAGCAGTTCTTC CASSSWETSGILNEQFF
. TRBJ2-5 TRBV9 TRBD2 TGTGCCAGCAGCGGGACTAGCGGGAGGAGAAGGGAGACCCAGTACTTC CASSGTSGRRRETQYF
. TRBJ2-7 TRBV25-1 TRBD1 TGTGCCAGCAGTGAGCCGGGACAGGGGGACGAGCAGTACTTC CASSEPGQGDEQYF
. TRBJ2-1 TRBV6-5 . TGTGCCAGCAGTTACTCTCGGGAGTCGTACAATGAGCAGTTCTTC CASSYSRESYNEQFF
. TRBJ2-7 TRBV5-1 . TGCGCCAGCAGCTCTACCCACCTCGAGCAGTACTTC CASSSTHLEQYF
. TRBJ1-1 TRBV18 . TGTGCCAGCTCACTAACGACAAACTTGAACACTGAAGCTTTCTTT CASSLTTNLNTEAFF
once TRBJ2-3 TRBV2 TRBD2 TGTGCCAGCAGGGACCTAGCGGCGTATAGCACAGATACGCAGTATTTT CASRDLAAYSTDTQYF